The clone carrying this TCR beta chain was observed a few times. This specimen belongs to a study of patients and donors after allogeneic stem cell transplantation. TCRdb reprocessed the RT-PCR reads with MiXCR, giving one entry per CDR3 protein. The data contain 90,000 to 120,000 distinct CDR3 sequences, 35% to 45% of them singletons. The CDR3 is 15 amino acids. Trimming pared 7 bases from V and 0 bases from J, leaving 15 bases between. Germline CDR1 and CDR2: SGHTA and FQGNSA. Sequencing was performed on blood, either unsorted or a sorted T cell fraction (not recorded which). This receptor was identified in a human donor who was either an allogeneic HSCT recipient or a stem cell or donor lymphocyte infusion donor (not recorded which). It is not recorded whose cells these are; they may come from a transplant donor. The chain recombines TRBV7-2 with TRBJ2-5; D may be TRBD1 or TRBD2 (5 bases each). CDR3 coding DNA: TGTGCCAGCAACTTCCGGGACGGAGACCAAGAGACCCAGTACTTC. This encodes CASNFRDGDQETQYF. Based on the CDR3 plus reference TRBV7-2 and TRBJ2-5, the full variable domain is GAGVSQSPSNKVTEKGKDVELRCDPISGHTALYWYRQSLGQGLEFLIYFQGNSAPDKSGLPSDRFSAERTGGSVSTLTIQRTQQEDSAVYLCASNFRDGDQETQYFGPGTRLLVL.